This entry lists 23 T cell receptor beta chains sequenced from one sample in a study of T cell changes during pregnancy in multiple sclerosis. Produced via immunoSEQ multiplex PCR; TCRdb's table is partial and in-frame only. The repertoire includes tens of thousands of clones, approximately 92% of them detected once, and around 0.53% sits in the top ten. The specimen was CD4+ T cells from peripheral blood mononuclear cells, collected after pregnancy. The source of these receptors is a female donor with multiple sclerosis, enrolled in a pregnancy study.

The chain is built from TRBV23-1 and TRBJ1-2; 7 positions agree with TRBD1. Being an ORF, TRBV23-1 has a function that is uncertain. The CDR3 runs to 18 residues. V lost 2 bases, J lost 2 bases, and 14 bases stayed unmatched. CDR3 nucleotide sequence: TGCGCCAGCAGTCAACGTGGGACAGAGGACGACAAGAACTATGGCTACACCTTC. Protein sequence: CASSQRGTEDDKNYGYTF.

The CDR3 DNA sequence: TGTGCCAGCAGCTTAGGGGACAGGGCAGAGACCCAGTACTTC. As protein: CASSLGDRAETQYF. This chain links TRBV11-1 with TRBJ2-5; 9 bases line up with TRBD1. The V gene end was trimmed by 1 base and the J gene end by 4 bases; junction bases not matched to a gene: 1. The CDR3 has 14 residues. CDR1 SGHAT and CDR2 FQDESV come from the germline V gene (reference sequence).

This sequence joins TRBV29-1 and TRBJ2-2, with D maybe TRBD1 (6 bases). Germline V gene data show CDR1 as SQVTM and CDR2 as ANQGSEA. The CDR3 covers 15 residues. V lost 4 bases to trimming and J lost 2 bases, with 14 bases between them. The CDR3 nucleotides read TGCAGCGTTGGGACCGGGACACTTAACACCGGGGAGCTGTTTTTT. As protein: CSVGTGTLNTGELFF.

The chain has TRBV21-1 and TRBJ2-3; TRBD2 reflects the table's D call only, with no check against the DNA. TRBV21-1 is classified as a pseudogene. CDR3 length: 18 residues. CDR3 amino acids: CASSPRTSGRKGTDTQYF. CDR3 DNA: TGTGCCAGCAGCCCGCGGACTAGCGGGAGAAAGGGCACAGATACGCAGTATTTT.

This clone occurred once. The chain combines TRBV6-6 with TRBJ2-3, with 8 bases matching TRBD2. In germline, CDR1 is MNHNY, CDR2 SVGAGI (reference sequence). The CDR3 runs to 15 residues. V shed 5 bases, J shed 5 bases, and the junction held 9 bases outside the gene matches. Written as DNA, the CDR3 is TGTGCCAGCAGTATTAGCGGGACAAGCGGAGATACGCAGTATTTT. This translates into CASSISGTSGDTQYF.

This chain uses TRBV7-8 with TRBJ2-1; D is perhaps TRBD2 (5 bases). V was pared by 5 bases and J by 6 bases, with 11 bases between. The CDR3 consists of 13 residues. The germline gives CDR1 SGHVS, CDR2 FQNEAQ. CDR3 loop: CASSPSGPNEQFF. The DNA of the CDR3 is TGTGCCAGCAGCCCAAGCGGCCCCAATGAGCAGTTCTTC.

The V call is TRBV7-4, the J call TRBJ2-1; D remains unclear. Germline V gene sequence: CDR1 SGHVT, CDR2 SQSDAQ. The ends were cut back, 4 bases at V and 1 base at J, with 14 bases in the middle. The CDR3 sequence is 16 residues long. The CDR3 nucleotides read TGTGCCAGCAGCTGTATCTGGCGAGGATCCTACAATGAGCAGTTCTTC. It yields the protein CASSCIWRGSYNEQFF.

The chain links TRBV11-3 to TRBJ2-5; 8 bases map to TRBD1. CDR3 length: 14 amino acids. Germline lookup yields CDR1 SGHNT and CDR2 YENEEA. The V gene end was trimmed by 5 bases and the J gene end by 2 bases; junction bases not matched to a gene: 4. Here the CDR3 reads CASSLRDRQETQYF. The CDR3 DNA follows: TGTGCCAGCAGCCTAAGGGACAGGCAAGAGACCCAGTACTTC.

J is TRBJ2-3 and V is TRBV11-1, with D hard to call. Germline CDR1 reads SGHAT; CDR2 reads FQDESV (reference sequence). This CDR3 contains 14 residues. Trimming took off 1 base at V and 1 base at J, with 6 bases between the two ends. The CDR3 protein is CASSLEAGTDTQYF. The CDR3 bases are TGTGCCAGCAGCTTAGAGGCGGGCACAGATACGCAGTATTTT.

The rearrangement links TRBV18 to TRBJ2-3, with 7 bases matching TRBD2. This CDR3 has 17 amino acids. The V and J ends lost 8 bases and 4 bases, in that order; junction bases with no gene match: 18. From germline, CDR1 is KGHSH and CDR2 LQKENI. CDR3 in DNA: TGTGCCAGCGCCAGGTCGTCTTTGGCGGGAGAGTCAGATACGCAGTATTTT. Protein product: CASARSSLAGESDTQYF.

The CDR3 is CASSYRGVNTEAFF. The CDR3 bases are TGTGCCAGCAGTTATAGGGGCGTGAACACTGAAGCTTTCTTT. The chain employs TRBV6-5 and TRBJ1-1; a weak D match, TRBD1 (5 bases). V dropped 3 bases and J dropped 0 bases, with 8 bases sitting between them. The CDR3 contains 14 residues. Per the germline V gene, CDR1 is MNHEY and CDR2 is SVGAGI.

The rearrangement joins TRBV7-3 to TRBJ2-7; 9 bases align to TRBD1. Trimming at V came to 2 bases and at J to 6 bases, leaving 2 bases not matched to a gene. Germline lookup yields CDR1 SGHTA and CDR2 FQGTGA. The CDR3 sequence is 13 residues long. The CDR3 loop reads CASSLGTGLEQYF. The CDR3 DNA follows: TGTGCCAGCAGCTTAGGGACAGGGCTCGAGCAGTACTTC. The complete variable domain, with remaining parts taken from reference TRBV7-3 and TRBJ2-7, reads GAGVSQTPSNKVTEKGKYVELRCDPISGHTALYWYRQSLGQGPEFLIYFQGTGAADDSGLPNDRFFAVRPEGSVSTLKIQRTERGDSAVYLCASSLGTGLEQYFGPGTRLTVT.

The chain joins TRBV7-9 to TRBJ2-7; TRBD2 agrees at 10 bases. Trimming removed 4 bases from V and 5 bases from J; junction bases left unmatched: 5. This CDR3 is built from 14 residues. The germline V gene encodes CDR1 SEHNR and CDR2 FQNEAQ (reference sequence). This chain's CDR3 is CASSSRTSGDEQYF. DNA of the CDR3: TGTGCCAGCAGCTCCCGGACTAGCGGCGACGAGCAGTACTTC.

This rearrangement joins TRBV2 to TRBJ1-5, with D perhaps TRBD1 (6 bases). The CDR3 is 15 amino acids. Trimming removed 8 bases at V and 0 bases at J, with 14 bases between. CDR1 is SNHLY and CDR2 is FYNNEI in the germline V gene. The CDR3: CASGGRGSSNQPQHF. The CDR3 bases are TGTGCCAGCGGGGGCAGGGGATCTAGCAATCAGCCCCAGCATTTT.

The gene calls are TRBV5-6 and TRBJ2-2; 8 bases fit TRBD2. This CDR3 is 15 amino acids long. Germline loops: CDR1 SGHDT, CDR2 YYEEEE. V was pared by 2 bases and J by 7 bases, with 7 bases of the junction left unmatched. The DNA of the CDR3 is TGTGCCAGCAGCTTTGGGACTAGGTTTGGCGGGGAGCTGTTTTTT. As protein: CASSFGTRFGGELFF.

The chain recombines TRBV6-5 with TRBJ1-3, with a weak D call TRBD1 (5 bases). Trimming pared 6 bases from V and 3 bases from J, leaving 12 bases between. The CDR3 extends over 14 amino acids. Germline values: CDR1 MNHEY, CDR2 SVGAGI. The chain's CDR3 is CASRLQGLGNTIYF. The CDR3 DNA reads TGTGCCAGCAGACTTCAGGGACTTGGAAACACCATATATTTT.

The J gene is TRBJ2-1, the V gene TRBV7-2; 7 bases map to TRBD2. CDR3 size: 15 residues. The germline V gene encodes CDR1 SGHTA and CDR2 FQGNSA. Germline trimming cut 1 base from V and 8 bases from J; bases unmatched to any gene: 8. The CDR3 here is CASSLVVLATDEQFF. Written as DNA, the CDR3 is TGTGCCAGCAGCTTAGTGGTACTAGCGACCGATGAGCAGTTCTTC.

A note on this clone: The same CDR3 arises from other DNA sequences in this sample as well. In nucleotides, the CDR3 is TGTGCCAGCTCACCCCTTACTGGTGCAACTAATGAAAAACTGTTTTTT. It is translated as CASSPLTGATNEKLFF. The chain combines TRBV18 with TRBJ1-4, with D uncertain. The CDR3 spans 16 residues. Trimming removed 3 bases from V and 0 bases from J, with 11 bases in between. Germline CDR1 is KGHSH and CDR2 is LQKENI.

This clone was counted between two and nine times. The CDR3 sequence: CASSPRSDRARNQPQHF. CDR3 in DNA: TGTGCCAGCAGTCCACGATCGGACAGGGCTAGGAATCAGCCCCAGCATTTT. The chain carries TRBV27 and TRBJ1-5; 8 nucleotides align to TRBD1. This CDR3 is 17 amino acids long. Trimming removed 5 bases from V and 4 bases from J; junction bases left unmatched: 13. Germline CDR1 and CDR2: MNHEY and SMNVEV (reference sequence).

About this clone: The same CDR3 can be traced to other DNA sequences in this sample. The chain recombines TRBV11-3 with TRBJ2-6, with D tentatively TRBD2 (5 bases). The CDR3 is 15 amino acids. The V end was cut by 1 base, the J end by 1 base, with 5 bases between. Per the germline V gene, CDR1 is SGHNT and CDR2 is YENEEA. The CDR3 DNA reads TGTGCCAGCAGCTTAGGAGGGTCTGGGGCCAACGTCCTGACTTTC. Amino acid sequence: CASSLGGSGANVLTF.

With regard to this clone: A read error may account for a junction end that differs from germline. The V gene is TRBV18, the J gene TRBJ1-1, with D possibly TRBD1 on 5 matching bases. Germline V gives CDR1 KGHSH, CDR2 LQKENI. This CDR3 region has 14 residues. This CDR3 is CASPPHGGMREAFF. The CDR3 DNA is TGTGCCAGCCCACCGCATGGGGGGATGAGAGAAGCTTTCTTT.

The rearrangement joins TRBV2 to TRBJ2-1; 8 bases fit TRBD2. Germline V gene sequence: CDR1 SNHLY, CDR2 FYNNEI. The CDR3 runs to 17 residues. Trimming cost V 6 bases and J 4 bases; bases outside gene matches: 14. CDR3 residues: CASSAGLAAGLYNEQFF. DNA for the CDR3: TGTGCCAGCAGCGCAGGACTAGCTGCGGGTTTGTACAATGAGCAGTTCTTC.

The chain carries TRBV5-1 and TRBJ2-7, with 7 bases matching TRBD1. The V gene end was trimmed by 4 bases and the J gene end by 5 bases; junction bases not matched to a gene: 12. There are 15 residues in the CDR3. The germline gives CDR1 SGHRS, CDR2 YFSETQ. The DNA for the CDR3 is TGCGCCAGCAGCCCAGAGACAGGGACATGGAACGAGCAGTACTTC. Translation: CASSPETGTWNEQYF.